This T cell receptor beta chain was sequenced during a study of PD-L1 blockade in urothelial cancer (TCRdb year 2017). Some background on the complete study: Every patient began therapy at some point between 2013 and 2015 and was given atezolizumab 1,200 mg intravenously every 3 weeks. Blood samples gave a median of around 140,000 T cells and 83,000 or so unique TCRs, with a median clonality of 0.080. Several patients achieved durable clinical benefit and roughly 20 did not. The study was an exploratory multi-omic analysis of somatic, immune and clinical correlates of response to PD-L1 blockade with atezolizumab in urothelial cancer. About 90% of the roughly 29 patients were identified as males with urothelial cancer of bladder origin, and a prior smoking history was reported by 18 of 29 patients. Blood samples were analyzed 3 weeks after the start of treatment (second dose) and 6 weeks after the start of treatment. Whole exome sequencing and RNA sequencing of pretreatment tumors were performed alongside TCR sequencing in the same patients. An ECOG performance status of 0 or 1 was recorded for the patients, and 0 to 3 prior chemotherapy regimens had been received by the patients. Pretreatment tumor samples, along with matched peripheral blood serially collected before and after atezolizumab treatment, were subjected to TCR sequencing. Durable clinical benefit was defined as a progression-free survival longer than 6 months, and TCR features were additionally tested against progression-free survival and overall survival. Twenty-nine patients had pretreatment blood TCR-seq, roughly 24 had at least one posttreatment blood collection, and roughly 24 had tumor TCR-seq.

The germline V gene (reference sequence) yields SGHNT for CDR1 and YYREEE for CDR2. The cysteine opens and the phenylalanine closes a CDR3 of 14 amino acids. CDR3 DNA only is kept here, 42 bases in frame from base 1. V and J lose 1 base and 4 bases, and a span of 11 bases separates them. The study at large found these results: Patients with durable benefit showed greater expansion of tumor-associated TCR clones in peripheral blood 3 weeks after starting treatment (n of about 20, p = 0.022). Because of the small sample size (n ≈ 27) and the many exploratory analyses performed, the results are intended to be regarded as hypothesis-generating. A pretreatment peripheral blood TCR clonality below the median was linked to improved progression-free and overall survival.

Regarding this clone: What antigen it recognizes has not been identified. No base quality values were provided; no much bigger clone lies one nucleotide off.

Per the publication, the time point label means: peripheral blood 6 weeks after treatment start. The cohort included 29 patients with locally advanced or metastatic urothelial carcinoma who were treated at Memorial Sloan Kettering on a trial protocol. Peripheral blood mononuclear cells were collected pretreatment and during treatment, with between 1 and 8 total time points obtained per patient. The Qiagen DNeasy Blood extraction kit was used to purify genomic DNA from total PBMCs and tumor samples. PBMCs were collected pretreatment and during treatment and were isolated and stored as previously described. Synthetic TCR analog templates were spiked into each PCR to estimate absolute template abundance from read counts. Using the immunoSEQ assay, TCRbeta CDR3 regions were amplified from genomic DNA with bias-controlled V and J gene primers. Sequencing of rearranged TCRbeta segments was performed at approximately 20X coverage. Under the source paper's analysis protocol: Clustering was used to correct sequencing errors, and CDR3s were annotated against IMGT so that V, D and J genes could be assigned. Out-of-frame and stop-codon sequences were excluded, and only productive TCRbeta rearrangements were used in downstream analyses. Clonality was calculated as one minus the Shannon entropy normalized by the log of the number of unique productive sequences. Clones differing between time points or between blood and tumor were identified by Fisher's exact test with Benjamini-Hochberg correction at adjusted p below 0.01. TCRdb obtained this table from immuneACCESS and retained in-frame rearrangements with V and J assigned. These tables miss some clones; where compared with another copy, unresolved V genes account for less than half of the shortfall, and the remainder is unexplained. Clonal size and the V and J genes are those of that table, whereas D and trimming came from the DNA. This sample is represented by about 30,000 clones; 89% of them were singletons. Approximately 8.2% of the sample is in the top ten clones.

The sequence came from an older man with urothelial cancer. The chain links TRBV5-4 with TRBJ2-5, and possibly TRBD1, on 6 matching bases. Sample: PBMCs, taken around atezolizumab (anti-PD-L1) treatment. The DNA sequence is TGTGCCAGCAGCTTGAACAGGGCCCTAGAGACCCAGTACTTC. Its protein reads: CASSLNRALETQYF.